The rows below give T cell receptor beta chains drawn from one sample of a study of cytotoxic CD8 clonotypes in ibrutinib-treated CLL. Sequenced by immunoSEQ multiplex PCR; TCRdb stores in-frame clones only, minus some. The table shows 190,000 or so clones, with over 60% occurring only once. Sequenced here: PBMCs, sampled after 24 months of ibrutinib treatment. These receptors were taken from a human donor with chronic lymphocytic leukemia. Both conserved end residues are part of each CDR3. The D gene is left open where the match is weak. Only part of the rows carry a size: once, few, many, or a class if the clone is expanded.

clone size: .
D gene: .
V gene: TRBV7-2
J gene: TRBJ1-5
CDR3 protein: CASSADSWNQPQHF
CDR3 DNA: TGTGCCAGCAGCGCTGACAGCTGGAATCAGCCCCAGCATTTT

clone size: .
D gene: TRBD1
V gene: TRBV28
J gene: TRBJ1-5
CDR3 protein: CASTFGTGRDQPQHF
CDR3 DNA: TGTGCCAGCACCTTTGGGACAGGGAGGGATCAGCCCCAGCATTTT

clone size: .
D gene: .
V gene: TRBV30
J gene: TRBJ1-2
CDR3 protein: CAWKLNPGSYGYTF
CDR3 DNA: TGTGCCTGGAAACTCAACCCAGGGTCTTATGGCTACACCTTC

clone size: .
D gene: .
V gene: TRBV5-1
J gene: TRBJ2-3
CDR3 protein: CASSLASDTQYF
CDR3 DNA: TGCGCCAGCAGCTTGGCCTCAGATACGCAGTATTTT

clone size: .
D gene: .
V gene: TRBV11-3
J gene: TRBJ2-7
CDR3 protein: CASSRIKGYEQYF
CDR3 DNA: TGTGCCAGCAGTAGGATAAAAGGGTACGAGCAGTACTTC

clone size: .
D gene: TRBD1
V gene: TRBV9
J gene: TRBJ2-6
CDR3 protein: CASSMGQNVAGANVLTF
CDR3 DNA: TGTGCCAGCAGCATGGGACAGAATGTAGCAGGGGCCAACGTCCTGACTTTC

clone size: .
D gene: TRBD1
V gene: TRBV4-3
J gene: TRBJ1-2
CDR3 protein: CASSQGGQLFYTF
CDR3 DNA: TGCGCCAGCAGCCAAGGGGGACAGCTCTTCTACACCTTC

clone size: .
D gene: TRBD1
V gene: TRBV2
J gene: TRBJ1-5
CDR3 protein: CASREGQGYQPQHF
CDR3 DNA: TGTGCCAGCAGAGAGGGACAGGGATATCAGCCCCAGCATTTT

clone size: .
D gene: .
V gene: TRBV19
J gene: TRBJ2-1
CDR3 protein: CASSIPRTNYNEQFF
CDR3 DNA: TGTGCCAGTAGTATCCCCCGGACAAATTACAATGAGCAGTTCTTC

clone size: .
D gene: TRBD1
V gene: TRBV7-8
J gene: TRBJ1-4
CDR3 protein: CASSPHLSGQEEKLFF
CDR3 DNA: TGTGCCAGCAGCCCCCATCTCTCGGGACAGGAGGAAAAACTGTTTTTT

clone size: once
D gene: TRBD2
V gene: TRBV5-1
J gene: TRBJ2-2
CDR3 protein: CASSLAGSSGTGELFF
CDR3 DNA: TGCGCCAGCAGCTTAGCTGGATCTAGCGGCACCGGGGAGCTGTTTTTT

clone size: .
D gene: .
V gene: TRBV25-1
J gene: TRBJ2-1
CDR3 protein: CASTPWRGEYNEQFF
CDR3 DNA: TGTGCCAGCACCCCCTGGAGGGGAGAGTACAATGAGCAGTTCTTC

clone size: .
D gene: .
V gene: TRBV4-3
J gene: TRBJ1-1
CDR3 protein: CASSPIKGRLTEAFF
CDR3 DNA: TGCGCCAGCAGCCCTATTAAGGGGCGTCTGACTGAAGCTTTCTTT

clone size: .
D gene: .
V gene: TRBV9
J gene: TRBJ2-2
CDR3 protein: CASSAFVWTGELFF
CDR3 DNA: TGTGCCAGCAGCGCCTTCGTTTGGACCGGGGAGCTGTTTTTT

clone size: .
D gene: .
V gene: TRBV9
J gene: TRBJ1-1
CDR3 protein: CASSVGRGAGEAFF
CDR3 DNA: TGTGCCAGCAGCGTAGGCCGGGGCGCGGGTGAAGCTTTCTTT

clone size: once
D gene: .
V gene: TRBV21-1
J gene: TRBJ1-1
CDR3 protein: CASSKLNTEAFF
CDR3 DNA: TGTGCCAGCAGCAAACTGAACACTGAAGCTTTCTTT

clone size: few
D gene: .
V gene: TRBV30
J gene: TRBJ2-3
CDR3 protein: CAWTVSGDTQYF
CDR3 DNA: TGTGCCTGGACAGTCAGTGGAGATACGCAGTATTTT